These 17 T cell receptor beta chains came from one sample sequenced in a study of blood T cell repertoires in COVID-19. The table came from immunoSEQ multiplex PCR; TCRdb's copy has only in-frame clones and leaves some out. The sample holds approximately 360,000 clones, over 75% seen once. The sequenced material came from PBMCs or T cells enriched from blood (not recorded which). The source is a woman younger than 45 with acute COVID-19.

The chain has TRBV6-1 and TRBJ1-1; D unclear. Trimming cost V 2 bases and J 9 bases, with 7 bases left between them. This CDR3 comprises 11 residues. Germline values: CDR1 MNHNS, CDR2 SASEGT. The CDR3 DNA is TGTGCCAGCAGTGAATCTTTTAAAGCTTTCTTT. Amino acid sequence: CASSESFKAFF.

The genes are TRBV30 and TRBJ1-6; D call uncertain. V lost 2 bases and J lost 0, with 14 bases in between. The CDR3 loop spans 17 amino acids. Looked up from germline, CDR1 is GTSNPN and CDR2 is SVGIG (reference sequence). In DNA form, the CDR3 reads TGTGCCTGGAGTCTCCTTGCGGGAGACTCCTATAATTCACCCCTCCACTTT. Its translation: CAWSLLAGDSYNSPLHF.

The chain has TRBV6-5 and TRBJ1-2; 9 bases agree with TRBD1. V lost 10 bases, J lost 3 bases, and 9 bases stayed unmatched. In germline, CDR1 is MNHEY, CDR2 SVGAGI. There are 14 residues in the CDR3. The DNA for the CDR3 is TGTGCCATCAGCCAGGGACAGGGAGACTATGGCTACACCTTC. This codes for CAISQGQGDYGYTF.

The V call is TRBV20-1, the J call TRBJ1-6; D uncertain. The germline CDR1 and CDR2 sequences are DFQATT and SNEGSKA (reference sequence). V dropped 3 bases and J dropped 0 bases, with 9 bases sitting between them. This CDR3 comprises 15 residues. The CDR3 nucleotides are TGCAGTGCTAGTCGCGAGAGCTCCTATAATTCACCCCTCCACTTT. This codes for CSASRESSYNSPLHF.

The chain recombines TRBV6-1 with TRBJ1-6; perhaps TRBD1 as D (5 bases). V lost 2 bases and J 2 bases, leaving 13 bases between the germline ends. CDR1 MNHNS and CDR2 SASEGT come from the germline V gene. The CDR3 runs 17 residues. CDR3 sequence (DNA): TGTGCCAGCAGTGAATGGGGGGGGAGGGCCTATAATTCACCCCTCCACTTT. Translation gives CASSEWGGRAYNSPLHF.

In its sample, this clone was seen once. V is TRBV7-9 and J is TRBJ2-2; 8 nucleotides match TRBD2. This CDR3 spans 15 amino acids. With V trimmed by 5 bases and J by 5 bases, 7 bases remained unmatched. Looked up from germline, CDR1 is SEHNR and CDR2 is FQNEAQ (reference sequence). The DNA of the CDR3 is TGTGCCAGCAGCCCCGGCGGGGGGCAGACCGGGGAGCTGTTTTTT. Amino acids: CASSPGGGQTGELFF.

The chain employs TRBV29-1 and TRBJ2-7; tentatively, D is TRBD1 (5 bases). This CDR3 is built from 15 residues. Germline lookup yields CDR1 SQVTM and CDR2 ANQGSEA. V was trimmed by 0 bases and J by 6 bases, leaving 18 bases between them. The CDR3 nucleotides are TGCAGCGTTGAAGATCTCTGGGCAGGGCCGGGCGAGCAGTACTTC. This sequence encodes CSVEDLWAGPGEQYF.

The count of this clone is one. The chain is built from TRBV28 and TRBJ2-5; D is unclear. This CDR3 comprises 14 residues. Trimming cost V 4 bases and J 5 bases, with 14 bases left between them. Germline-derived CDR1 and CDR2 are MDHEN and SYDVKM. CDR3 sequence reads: CASSSPLTIETQYF. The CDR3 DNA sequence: TGTGCCAGCAGTTCCCCCCTTACAATCGAGACCCAGTACTTC.

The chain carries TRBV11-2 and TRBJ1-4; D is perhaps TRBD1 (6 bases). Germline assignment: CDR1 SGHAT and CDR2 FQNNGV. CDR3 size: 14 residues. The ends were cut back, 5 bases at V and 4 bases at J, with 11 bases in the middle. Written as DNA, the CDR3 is TGTGCCAGCAGCCCCGACAGGCTTAATGAAAAACTGTTTTTT. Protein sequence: CASSPDRLNEKLFF.

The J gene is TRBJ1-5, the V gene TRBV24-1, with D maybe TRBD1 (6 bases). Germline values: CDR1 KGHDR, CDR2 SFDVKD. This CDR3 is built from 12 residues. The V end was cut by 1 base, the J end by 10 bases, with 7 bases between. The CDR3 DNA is TGTGCCACCAGTGATTTTGGGGGCCCCCAGCATTTT. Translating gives CATSDFGGPQHF.

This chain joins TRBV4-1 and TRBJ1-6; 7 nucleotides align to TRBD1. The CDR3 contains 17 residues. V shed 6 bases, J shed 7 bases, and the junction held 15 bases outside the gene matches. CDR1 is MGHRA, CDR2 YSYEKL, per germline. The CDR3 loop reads CASRPDLPGQSNSPLHF. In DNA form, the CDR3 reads TGCGCCAGCAGGCCTGACCTGCCGGGACAGTCAAATTCACCCCTCCACTTT.

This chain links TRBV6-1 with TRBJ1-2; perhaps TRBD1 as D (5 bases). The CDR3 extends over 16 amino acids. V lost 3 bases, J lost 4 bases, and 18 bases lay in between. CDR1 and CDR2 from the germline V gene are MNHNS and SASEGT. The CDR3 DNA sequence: TGTGCCAGCAGTGATCTCCTTTTTCGGGGGAGCTATGGCTACACCTTC. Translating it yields CASSDLLFRGSYGYTF.

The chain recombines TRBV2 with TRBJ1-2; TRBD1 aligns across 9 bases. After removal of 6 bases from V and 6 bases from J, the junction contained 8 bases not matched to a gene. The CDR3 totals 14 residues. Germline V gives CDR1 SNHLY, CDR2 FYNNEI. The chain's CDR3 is CASSGRDRVDGYTF. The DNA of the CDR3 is TGTGCCAGCAGCGGACGGGACAGGGTTGATGGCTACACCTTC.

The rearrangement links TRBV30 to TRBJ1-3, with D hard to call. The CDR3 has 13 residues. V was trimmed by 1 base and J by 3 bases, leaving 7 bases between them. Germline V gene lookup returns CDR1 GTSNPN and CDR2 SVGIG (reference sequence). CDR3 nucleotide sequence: TGTGCCTGGAGTGCCTCTTATGGAAACACCATATATTTT. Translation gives CAWSASYGNTIYF. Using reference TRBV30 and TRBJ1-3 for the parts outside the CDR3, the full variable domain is SQTIHQWPATLVQPVGSPLSLECTVEGTSNPNLYWYRQAAGRGLQLLFYSVGIGQISSEVPQNLSASRPQDRQFILSSKKLLLSDSGFYLCAWSASYGNTIYFGEGSWLTVV.

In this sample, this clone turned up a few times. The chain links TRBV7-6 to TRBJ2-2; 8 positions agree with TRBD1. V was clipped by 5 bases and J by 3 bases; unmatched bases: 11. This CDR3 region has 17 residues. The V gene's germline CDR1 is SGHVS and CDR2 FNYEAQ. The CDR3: CASSTRAGGFDTGELFF. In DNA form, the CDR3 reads TGTGCCAGCAGCACCCGGGCAGGGGGCTTCGACACCGGGGAGCTGTTTTTT.

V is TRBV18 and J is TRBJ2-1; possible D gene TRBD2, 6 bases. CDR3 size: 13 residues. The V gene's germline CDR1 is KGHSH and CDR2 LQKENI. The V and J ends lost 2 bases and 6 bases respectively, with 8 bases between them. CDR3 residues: CASSPKGGNEQFF. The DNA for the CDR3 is TGTGCCAGCTCACCAAAGGGAGGCAATGAGCAGTTCTTC.

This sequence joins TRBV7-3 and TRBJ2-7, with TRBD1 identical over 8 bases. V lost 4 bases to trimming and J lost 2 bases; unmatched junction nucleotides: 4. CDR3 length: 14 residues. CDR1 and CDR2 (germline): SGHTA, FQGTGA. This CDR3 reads CASSYDRGPYEQYF. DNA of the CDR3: TGTGCCAGCAGCTACGACAGGGGCCCCTACGAGCAGTACTTC.